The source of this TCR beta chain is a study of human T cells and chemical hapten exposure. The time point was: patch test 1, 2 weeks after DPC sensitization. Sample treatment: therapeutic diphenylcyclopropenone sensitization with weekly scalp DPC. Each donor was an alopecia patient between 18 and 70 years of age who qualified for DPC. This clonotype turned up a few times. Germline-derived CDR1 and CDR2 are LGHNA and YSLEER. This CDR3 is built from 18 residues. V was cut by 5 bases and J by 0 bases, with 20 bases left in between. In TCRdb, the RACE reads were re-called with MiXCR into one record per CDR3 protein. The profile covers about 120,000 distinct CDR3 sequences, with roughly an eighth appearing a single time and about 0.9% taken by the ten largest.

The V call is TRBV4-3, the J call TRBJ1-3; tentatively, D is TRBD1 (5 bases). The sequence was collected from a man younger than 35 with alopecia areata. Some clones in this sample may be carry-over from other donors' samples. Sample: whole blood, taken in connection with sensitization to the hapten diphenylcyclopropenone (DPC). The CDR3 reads CASSDTHTLGVSGNTIYF. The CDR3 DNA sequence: TGCGCCAGCAGCGATACGCACACCCTGGGGGTCTCTGGAAACACCATATATTTT.